The present entry profiles one TCR beta chain with its context. Its antigen remains unknown. This specimen belongs to a study of T cell repertoires in cytomegalovirus infection. Looking at the study overall: Use of recently identified HLA-C-restricted and well-studied HLA-B-restricted CMV epitopes was part of the study. In public TCR beta signatures, there were indications of both CMV infection and matching HLA type. Study-wide results and limits: The response measured ex vivo was dominated by TCR beta clonotypes (HLA-C-restricted and CMV-specific). Identification of carriers of CMV plus the relevant HLA was achieved through cumulative public TCR beta family frequency.

Germline V gene data show CDR1 as SGHRS and CDR2 as YFSETQ. This CDR3 spans 14 amino acids. Trimming removed 10 bases from V and 0 bases from J, with 13 bases in between. In TCRdb, the reads were re-called with MiXCR into one record per CDR3 protein. This table holds about 310,000 distinct CDR3 sequences, about 25% found once. V is TRBV5-1 and J is TRBJ2-2; D possibly corresponds to TRBD2 (5 bases). The TCR comes from a human donor in good health (CMV status not recorded). Some clones in this sample may be carry-over from other donors' samples. The material sequenced was cultured PBMCs, taken from culture after CMV antigen stimulation. In DNA form, the CDR3 reads TGCGCCGAGGGCTTGGCAGCGAACACCGGGGAGCTGTTTTTT. This translates into CAEGLAANTGELFF.